This T cell receptor beta chain is drawn from a study of shared clonotypes between healthy human individuals. CDR1 and CDR2 (germline): SEHNR, FQNEAQ (reference sequence). This CDR3 is built from 14 residues. Trimming cost V 3 bases and J 8 bases; bases outside gene matches: 6. This clone was seen only once. Sorted-subset replicate PCRs used about 190 ng of genomic DNA. This amount corresponded to approximately 30,000 T cell genomes. Some clones are missing from TCRdb's copy, which holds only in-frame ones; the method was immunoSEQ multiplex PCR. The table records 2 million to 2.5 million clones, more than 85% of them present only once.

The sequencing input was naive CD4+ T cells from PBMCs. Subset denoted: CD45RA+ positively selected. This receptor was identified in a man between 18 and 35 years old in good health. Some clones in this sample may be carry-over from other donors' samples. The chain joins TRBV7-9 to TRBJ1-4; the match to TRBD1 covers 7 bases. The CDR3 DNA reads as TGTGCCAGCAGCTTTGAGGGGGCAGGGGAAAAACTGTTTTTT. Its protein product is CASSFEGAGEKLFF.